This T cell receptor beta chain came from a study of neoadjuvant nivolumab and ipilimumab in lung cancer. This clone has just one count. Germline V CDR1 and CDR2: SQVTM, ANQGSEA. The CDR3 sequence is 11 residues long. The V gene lost 7 bases and the J gene lost 5 bases, with 12 bases spanning the gap. The protocol was immunoSEQ multiplex PCR, while the TCRdb copy is restricted to in-frame clones and leaves out a portion. This sample carries 25,000 to 30,000 clones, about 75% of them seen once, and the ten largest clones take roughly 18%. The source is an adult with non-small cell lung cancer. V usage is TRBV29-1 and J usage is TRBJ2-7; perhaps TRBD1 as D (5 bases). The material sequenced was tumor tissue, taken after neoadjuvant nivolumab, alone or with ipilimumab, at or shortly before surgery. CDR3 region: CSGALGDEQYF. The CDR3, as DNA: TGCAGCGGCGCCTTAGGGGACGAGCAGTACTTC.